Given below is one T cell receptor (beta chain) in context. Its target is not known. The V gene end was trimmed by 4 bases and the J gene end by 6 bases; junction bases not matched to a gene: 24. Germline V gene data show CDR1 as GTSNPN and CDR2 as SVGIG (reference sequence). The length of the CDR3 is 19 residues. The data belong to a study of cytomegalovirus exposure and HLA in healthy donors. At the level of the study: Genotyping showed 81% of 398 donors falling in the Caucasian-associated ancestry cluster. Study-wide findings and caveats: Most subjects had HLA-A and HLA-B alleles reportedly predicted accurately by TCR beta sequences.

PCR involved 60 Vbeta and 13 Jbeta primers. The method was immunoSEQ multiplex PCR; TCRdb's version includes in-frame clones alone and lacks a portion of them. Counted here are more than 80,000 clones, roughly 80% occurring once; the ten biggest clones make up roughly 1.1%. The sequencing sample was made of PBMCs. This receptor was obtained from a girl aged 2-9 years in good health and CMV-seropositive. The rearrangement joins TRBV30 to TRBJ1-2, with TRBD1 identical over 9 bases. The CDR3 sequence is CAWTPVGQGRGGYVHGYTF. The CDR3 nucleotides are TGTGCCTGGACCCCAGTCGGACAGGGGAGAGGAGGTTATGTTCATGGCTACACCTTC.